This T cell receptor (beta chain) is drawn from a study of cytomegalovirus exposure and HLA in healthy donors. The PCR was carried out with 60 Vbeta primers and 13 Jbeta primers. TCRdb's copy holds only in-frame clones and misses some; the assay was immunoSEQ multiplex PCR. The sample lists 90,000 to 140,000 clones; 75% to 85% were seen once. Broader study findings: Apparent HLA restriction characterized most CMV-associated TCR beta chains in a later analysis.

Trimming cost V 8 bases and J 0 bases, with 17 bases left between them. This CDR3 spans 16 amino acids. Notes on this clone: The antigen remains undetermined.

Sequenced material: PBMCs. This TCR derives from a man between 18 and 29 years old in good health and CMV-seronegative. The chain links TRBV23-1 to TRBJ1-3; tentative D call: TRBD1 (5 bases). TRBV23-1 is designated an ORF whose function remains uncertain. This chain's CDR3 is CASLPGEVDSGNTIYF. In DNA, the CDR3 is TGCGCCAGCCTCCCGGGGGAGGTAGACTCTGGAAACACCATATATTTT.